One sample yielded the 8 T cell receptor beta chains listed below, sequenced in a study of cytomegalovirus exposure and HLA in healthy donors. PCR involved 60 Vbeta and 13 Jbeta primers. The data were produced by immunoSEQ multiplex PCR, yet TCRdb's version contains in-frame clones alone and is incomplete. The profile shows approximately 100,000 clones, under 75% of them singletons. Sequenced material: PBMCs. These receptors all stem from a man aged 50 or older in good health and CMV-seronegative.

The chain employs TRBV7-9 and TRBJ2-1; 9 bases fit TRBD2. Looked up from germline, CDR1 is SEHNR and CDR2 is FQNEAQ (reference sequence). The CDR3 consists of 16 residues. V trimming: 6 bases; J trimming: 9 bases; junction bases outside the gene matches: 15. The CDR3 loop reads CASSRPSGTFSGEQFF. The CDR3 DNA reads TGTGCCAGCAGTCGGCCTAGCGGGACCTTTAGCGGTGAGCAGTTCTTC. The whole variable domain, filled in from reference TRBV7-9 and TRBJ2-1, reads DTGVSQNPRHKITKRGQNVTFRCDPISEHNRLYWYRQTLGQGPEFLTYFQNEAQLEKSRLLSDRFSAERPKGSFSTLEIQRTEQGDSAMYLCASSRPSGTFSGEQFFGPGTRLTVL.

This sequence joins TRBV5-1 and TRBJ2-1; 8 nucleotides align to TRBD2. Germline loops: CDR1 SGHRS, CDR2 YFSETQ. The V gene end was trimmed by 2 bases and the J gene end by 4 bases; junction bases not matched to a gene: 8. CDR3 length: 16 residues. As DNA, the CDR3 is TGCGCCAGCAGCTTAAGTTCCAGCGGGAGTTACAATGAGCAGTTCTTC. The encoded protein is CASSLSSSGSYNEQFF.

The chain has TRBV28 and TRBJ2-7; the match to TRBD2 covers 9 bases. Losses at the gene ends were 7 bases for V and 3 bases for J; bases not matched to a gene: 7. Germline values: CDR1 MDHEN, CDR2 SYDVKM. The CDR3 is made up of 14 amino acids. CDR3 loop: CASIPAGGRYEQYF. CDR3 in DNA: TGTGCCAGCATACCAGCGGGGGGCCGCTACGAGCAGTACTTC.

V gene TRBV7-9 combines with J gene TRBJ2-1; 7 nucleotides match TRBD1. The CDR3 covers 15 residues. J lost 7 bases, V lost 5 bases, and 11 bases had no gene match. Germline V CDR1 and CDR2: SEHNR, FQNEAQ (reference sequence). In DNA form, the CDR3 reads TGTGCCAGCAGCAATTTCGGACAGGACTTAAATGAGCAGTTCTTC. Its translation is CASSNFGQDLNEQFF.

The chain employs TRBV5-5 and TRBJ2-5; D might be TRBD2 (5 bases). V lost 1 base to trimming and J lost 4 bases, with 8 bases between them. The CDR3 sequence is 13 residues long. Germline V gene sequence: CDR1 SGHKS, CDR2 YYEKEE (reference sequence). CDR3 bases: TGTGCCAGCAGCTTGTCGAGCGGAGAGACCCAGTACTTC. Protein product: CASSLSSGETQYF.

This chain uses TRBV7-3 with TRBJ2-1; no clear D. This CDR3 spans 16 amino acids. V was trimmed by 6 bases and J by 7 bases, leaving 22 bases between them. Germline V gene data show CDR1 as SGHTA and CDR2 as FQGTGA. The CDR3 DNA is TGTGCCAGCAGTAAAAGTTGGCATCCTAGGCTGAATGAGCAGTTCTTC. It specifies CASSKSWHPRLNEQFF.

This clone is a singleton in its sample. The chain recombines TRBV7-9 with TRBJ1-5, with 11 bases lining up with TRBD1. V lost 5 bases and J lost 3; bases outside the gene matches: 3. This CDR3 is 15 amino acids long. In germline, CDR1 is SEHNR, CDR2 FQNEAQ (reference sequence). In DNA, the CDR3 is TGTGCCAGCAGCCGGACAGGGGGCTCCAATCAGCCCCAGCATTTT. It codes for CASSRTGGSNQPQHF.

The V and J genes are TRBV4-1 and TRBJ2-1; 7 bases align to TRBD2. J gave up 4 bases and V 3 bases, and 6 bases lay outside the gene matches. Germline CDR1 reads MGHRA; CDR2 reads YSYEKL. The CDR3 consists of 15 residues. CDR3 protein: CASSQGGLPYNEQFF. The CDR3 nucleotides are TGCGCCAGCAGCCAGGGGGGACTACCTTACAATGAGCAGTTCTTC.